This T cell receptor (beta chain) was observed in a study of shared clonotypes between healthy human individuals. The overall study: Three plates each covered CD4 naive and memory; CD8 naive two, CD8 memory one.

Trimming stripped 10 bases from V and 5 bases from J, with 14 bases between. CDR1 is ENHRY and CDR2 is SYGVKD in the germline V gene. The CDR3 loop spans 12 amino acids. Notes on this clone: Its antigen is undetermined.

Findings and limits, study-wide: A small donor pool kept down the genetic and exposure-history diversity that was represented.

Investigators divided CD4+ cells into CD45RA+ naive and CD45RA-negative memory subsets. The genomic DNA of each subset was split evenly across several immunoSEQ plates. Some clones are missing from TCRdb's copy, which holds only in-frame ones; the method was immunoSEQ multiplex PCR. The repertoire consists of about 980,000 clones, with about three quarters occurring once and the leading ten covering over 1.3%. The TCR originated in a man aged 18 to 30 in good health. Specimen: memory CD4+ T cells sorted from blood. Subset: CD45RA-negative fraction. The V gene is TRBV10-3, the J gene TRBJ1-1, with D possibly TRBD1 on 5 matching bases. Written as DNA, the CDR3 is TGTGCCAGCCAGGGATATGGAACTGAAGCTTTCTTT. Its protein product is CASQGYGTEAFF.